Sequencing of this T cell receptor (beta chain) was carried out in a study of T cell responses to AZD1222 COVID-19 vaccine. With regard to this clone: Its antigen is unknown.

Here immunoSEQ multiplex PCR was the method, and the copy in TCRdb shows in-frame clones only, minus some. The sample contains about 99,000 clones, roughly 86% of which appear only once. Study findings and constraints: After two AZD1222 doses, spike-specific TCR breadth and depth rose versus day 0. Baseline seropositives among AZD1222 recipients totaled only 5 to 7.

Germline loops: CDR1 SGHNT, CDR2 YYREEE (reference sequence). This CDR3 is 16 amino acids long. Trimming stripped 0 bases from V and 2 bases from J, with 13 bases between. The gene calls are TRBV5-4 and TRBJ2-3; D unresolved. The sequence was obtained from an adult who received the MenACWY meningococcal vaccine as a control. Here the sequenced sample was peripheral blood, taken 28 days after the second dose of the MenACWY control vaccine. The CDR3 sequence is CASSLAGQALTDTQYF. The CDR3 nucleotides are TGTGCCAGCAGCTTGGCCGGGCAGGCCCTCACAGATACGCAGTATTTT.